This T cell receptor beta chain originates from a study of CD8 T cells in ankylosing spondylitis. Study-wide findings and caveats: A motif of several highly homologous TCR beta variants was seen as apparently characteristic of ankylosing spondylitis blood.

The authors made TCR beta libraries by quantitative 5'-RACE with molecular barcodes. TCRdb analysed the 5' RACE reads with MiXCR anew, one entry per CDR3 protein. The profile shows more than 650,000 distinct CDR3 sequences, over 9.5% of them singletons. V lost 0 bases, J lost 2 bases, and 8 bases stayed unmatched. In germline, CDR1 is DFQATT, CDR2 SNEGSKA (reference sequence). This CDR3 spans 16 amino acids. With respect to this clonotype: What it binds is not known.

This TCR came from a male donor with ankylosing spondylitis. Sequenced material: blood, either unsorted or a sorted T cell fraction (not recorded which). This chain joins TRBV20-1 and TRBJ2-3; TRBD2 matches at 7 bases. The CDR3 region has the DNA TGCAGTGCTAGAGATTTGGCTAGCGGCAACACAGATACGCAGTATTTT. This sequence encodes CSARDLASGNTDTQYF.